This is a list of T cell receptor beta chains from one sample in a study of CD8+ T cells in alopecia areata. Assay: immunoSEQ multiplex PCR; the TCRdb copy retains only in-frame clones and omits some. The sample holds 220,000 or so clones, approximately 52% seen once. The specimen comprised CD4+ T cells sorted from blood, sampled at week 0. All receptors derive from a human donor with alopecia areata. CDR3s include the opening cysteine and the closing phenylalanine or tryptophan. The D gene is left open where the match is weak. Clone size is given for some rows only: seen once, a few or many times, or a class if the clone is expanded.

CASSPEPYDEQFF | TGCGCCAGCAGCCCCGAGCCTTACGATGAGCAGTTCTTC | - | TRBJ2-1 | 13 | - | TRBV4-1
CASSPGTPYEQYF | TGTGCCAGCAGCCCCGGGACCCCCTACGAGCAGTACTTC | few | TRBJ2-7 | 13 | - | TRBV9
CASAPRDLNQPQHF | TGCGCCAGCGCCCCCAGGGATCTAAATCAGCCCCAGCATTTT | few | TRBJ1-5 | 14 | - | TRBV5-1
CASGLVGLARRANTGELFF | TGTGCTAGTGGTTTGGTAGGGCTAGCGAGGAGAGCGAACACCGGGGAGCTGTTTTTT | - | TRBJ2-2 | 19 | - | TRBV12-5
CAWSVGDRDVKTQYF | TGTGCCTGGAGTGTAGGGGACAGGGATGTAAAGACCCAGTACTTC | - | TRBJ2-5 | 15 | TRBD1 | TRBV30
CSAAVSGANVLTF | TGCAGCGCTGCAGTCTCTGGGGCCAACGTCCTGACTTTC | few | TRBJ2-6 | 13 | - | TRBV29-1
CASSLSQYEQYF | TGTGCCAGCAGCTTATCCCAGTACGAGCAGTACTTC | - | TRBJ2-7 | 12 | - | TRBV7-9
CSADRGRGDTQYF | TGCAGCGCGGACAGGGGGAGAGGAGATACGCAGTATTTT | - | TRBJ2-3 | 13 | TRBD1 | TRBV29-1
CASSGGAIMNTEAFF | TGTGCCAGCAGTGGGGGTGCTATAATGAACACTGAAGCTTTCTTT | - | TRBJ1-1 | 15 | - | TRBV28
CASSLTSGTYEQYF | TGCGCCAGCAGCTTGACTAGCGGTACCTACGAGCAGTACTTC | - | TRBJ2-7 | 14 | TRBD2 | TRBV5-1
CASSSGRNTDTQYF | TGTGCCAGCAGCTCCGGGAGGAACACAGATACGCAGTATTTT | - | TRBJ2-3 | 14 | TRBD2 | TRBV7-9
CSVESTDTQYF | TGCAGCGTTGAAAGCACAGATACGCAGTATTTT | few | TRBJ2-3 | 11 | - | TRBV29-1
CASRLQEDTEAFF | TGTGCCAGCCGATTACAGGAGGACACTGAAGCTTTCTTT | - | TRBJ1-1 | 13 | - | TRBV7-2
CAWRHRAPSYGYTF | TGTGCCTGGAGGCACAGGGCTCCCAGCTATGGCTACACCTTC | once | TRBJ1-2 | 14 | - | TRBV30
CASSFRPGISGANVLTF | TGTGCCAGCAGTTTTCGCCCAGGGATCTCCGGGGCCAACGTCCTGACTTTC | few | TRBJ2-6 | 17 | - | TRBV27
CASSLNGERGQPQHF | TGTGCCAGCAGCTTAAATGGAGAGAGGGGTCAGCCCCAGCATTTT | - | TRBJ1-5 | 15 | - | TRBV7-9
CASSFEADIQYF | TGCGCCAGCAGCTTCGAGGCGGACATTCAGTACTTC | few | TRBJ2-4 | 12 | - | TRBV5-1
CASSEEARGKSVGLFF | TGTGCCAGCAGTGAAGAGGCCAGGGGAAAGTCTGTAGGACTGTTTTTT | - | TRBJ1-4 | 16 | - | TRBV2
CAWSGPQIATNEKLFF | TGTGCCTGGAGTGGGCCCCAGATCGCAACTAATGAAAAACTGTTTTTT | once | TRBJ1-4 | 16 | - | TRBV30
CASSSGTGGLGTEAFF | TGCGCCAGCAGCTCCGGGACAGGGGGACTGGGCACTGAAGCTTTCTTT | - | TRBJ1-1 | 16 | TRBD1 | TRBV5-1
CASSLRTSVSHEQFF | TGTGCCAGCAGCTTAAGGACTAGCGTTTCACATGAGCAGTTCTTC | - | TRBJ2-1 | 15 | TRBD2 | TRBV7-2
CAWSPPDRVGQPQHF | TGTGCCTGGAGTCCCCCTGACAGGGTGGGTCAGCCCCAGCATTTT | few | TRBJ1-5 | 15 | TRBD1 | TRBV30
CSVGVVLSTDTQYF | TGCAGCGTTGGTGTGGTTCTTAGCACAGATACGCAGTATTTT | - | TRBJ2-3 | 14 | - | TRBV29-1
CAWGIKGTPSGNSPLHF | TGTGCCTGGGGTATAAAGGGGACCCCCTCGGGGAATTCACCCCTCCACTTT | - | TRBJ1-6 | 17 | - | TRBV30
CASSAIGNTEAFF | TGTGCCAGCAGTGCAATCGGGAACACTGAAGCTTTCTTT | once | TRBJ1-1 | 13 | - | TRBV6-1
CATSRVGTGTYEQYF | TGTGCCACCAGCCGAGTCGGGACAGGAACCTACGAGCAGTACTTC | - | TRBJ2-7 | 15 | TRBD1 | TRBV15
CASSEQELYEQYF | TGTGCCAGCAGTGAACAAGAGCTGTACGAGCAGTACTTC | - | TRBJ2-7 | 13 | - | TRBV2
CASSLVLKNTEAFF | TGTGCCAGCAGCTTAGTTCTGAAGAACACTGAAGCTTTCTTT | - | TRBJ1-1 | 14 | - | TRBV7-2
CASSLVDLGNNEQFF | TGTGCCAGCAGCTTAGTGGACTTGGGAAACAATGAGCAGTTCTTC | - | TRBJ2-1 | 15 | - | TRBV7-6
CASSLGGRESETQYF | TGTGCTAGCAGCTTAGGCGGCAGGGAGAGCGAGACCCAGTACTTC | - | TRBJ2-5 | 15 | - | TRBV7-7
CASSYRVPGEQYF | TGTGCCAGCAGCTACAGGGTGCCGGGCGAGCAGTACTTC | - | TRBJ2-7 | 13 | - | TRBV6-5
CAWSVLSTQYF | TGTGCCTGGAGTGTACTAAGCACCCAGTACTTC | - | TRBJ2-5 | 11 | - | TRBV30
CSVGLILAKNIQYF | TGCAGCGTTGGCCTGATTTTAGCCAAAAACATTCAGTACTTC | - | TRBJ2-4 | 14 | - | TRBV29-1
CASSFASRGSGYTF | TGTGCCAGCAGCTTTGCATCCAGGGGGTCCGGCTACACCTTC | - | TRBJ1-2 | 14 | TRBD1 | TRBV11-2
CASSFGLGGYEQYF | TGCGCCAGCAGCTTTGGATTGGGCGGGTACGAGCAGTACTTC | - | TRBJ2-7 | 14 | - | TRBV5-1
CASSRGTVMNTEAFF | TGTGCCAGTAGTAGAGGAACGGTCATGAACACTGAAGCTTTCTTT | few | TRBJ1-1 | 15 | - | TRBV19
CAWSSAPHEQYF | TGTGCCTGGAGTAGCGCGCCCCACGAGCAGTACTTC | - | TRBJ2-7 | 12 | - | TRBV30
CASSLSGQGNEQFF | TGCGCCAGCAGCTTGTCGGGACAGGGCAATGAGCAGTTCTTC | - | TRBJ2-1 | 14 | TRBD1 | TRBV5-1
CASSQEREGSYYGYTF | TGCGCCAGCAGCCAAGAAAGGGAGGGTAGCTACTATGGCTACACCTTC | - | TRBJ1-2 | 16 | - | TRBV4-1
CATQDSYEQYF | TGTGCCACCCAGGACTCCTACGAGCAGTACTTC | - | TRBJ2-7 | 11 | - | TRBV27
CASSVDAPAGNIQYF | TGTGCCAGCAGCGTAGATGCACCTGCGGGAAACATTCAGTACTTC | - | TRBJ2-4 | 15 | - | TRBV9
CASSQGDRNTGELFF | TGTGCCAGCAGCCAAGGGGACAGAAACACCGGGGAGCTGTTTTTT | many | TRBJ2-2 | 15 | TRBD1 | TRBV5-6
CASSQDGTGRYTEAFF | TGCGCCAGCAGCCAAGACGGGACAGGGCGTTACACTGAAGCTTTCTTT | - | TRBJ1-1 | 16 | TRBD1 | TRBV4-1
CASTRTGRTDTQYF | TGTGCCAGCACGAGGACAGGGCGCACAGATACGCAGTATTTT | - | TRBJ2-3 | 14 | TRBD1 | TRBV5-6
CASSRDTDTQYF | TGTGCCAGCAGCCGGGACACAGATACGCAGTATTTT | few | TRBJ2-3 | 12 | - | TRBV7-3
CASSEQGGTYEQYF | TGTGCCAGCAGCGAACAGGGGGGGACCTACGAGCAGTACTTC | few | TRBJ2-7 | 14 | - | TRBV2
CASSLQGKSYNEQFF | TGTGCCAGCAGCTTGCAGGGAAAATCCTACAATGAGCAGTTCTTC | few | TRBJ2-1 | 15 | - | TRBV5-6
CSVTLQGNEQFF | TGCAGCGTTACACTACAGGGGAATGAGCAGTTCTTC | - | TRBJ2-1 | 12 | TRBD1 | TRBV29-1
CASSVDQSVAGNTIYF | TGTGCCAGCAGCGTAGACCAGTCCGTCGCCGGAAACACCATATATTTT | - | TRBJ1-3 | 16 | - | TRBV9
CASGEFSNQPQHF | TGTGCCAGCGGGGAGTTTAGCAATCAGCCCCAGCATTTT | - | TRBJ1-5 | 13 | - | TRBV6-5
CAWTGTLSSYEQYF | TGTGCCTGGACAGGGACTTTGAGCTCCTACGAGCAGTACTTC | many | TRBJ2-7 | 14 | - | TRBV30
CSVGRENTEAFF | TGCAGCGTTGGCAGGGAGAACACTGAAGCTTTCTTT | once | TRBJ1-1 | 12 | - | TRBV29-1
CASSLKGMNEQFF | TGTGCCAGCAGCTTAAAGGGGATGAATGAGCAGTTCTTC | - | TRBJ2-1 | 13 | - | TRBV7-3